Following are 21 T cell receptor beta chains from one sample sequenced in a study of monozygotic twins with inflammatory bowel disease. TCRdb reprocessed the 5' RACE reads, with one entry per CDR3 protein and no DNA. The sample data list 150,000 to 200,000 distinct CDR3 sequences. The sample consisted of blood. Every receptor here comes from a human donor with ulcerative colitis or Crohn's disease, or a healthy co-twin of an affected twin (not recorded which).

The V call is TRBV2, the J call TRBJ2-1; TCRdb indicates TRBD2, and absent DNA this call remains unverified. Germline CDR1 reads SNHLY; CDR2 reads FYNNEI. The CDR3 sequence is 13 residues long. CDR3 residues: CASGETSANEQFF.

This chain connects TRBV9 to TRBJ2-1; there is no DNA to check the TCRdb D call of TRBD2. The CDR3 runs to 15 residues. Germline V lookup: CDR1 SGDLS, CDR2 YYNGEE. The CDR3 protein is CASSVDPSGTNEQFF.

This chain uses TRBV12-3 or TRBV12-4 with TRBJ1-2; TCRdb selects TRBD1, and the lack of DNA leaves this call unchecked. The CDR3 runs to 14 residues. This chain's CDR3 is CASSSDRELGGYTF.

V is TRBV18 and J is TRBJ2-1; the TRBD2 assignment by TCRdb is unverifiable without DNA. CDR1 and CDR2 (germline): KGHSH, LQKENI. This CDR3 spans 17 amino acids. CDR3 residues: CASSPRLAGEAYNEQFF.

The genes are TRBV11-2 and TRBJ2-1; TCRdb gives TRBD2 as the D gene, but with no DNA this cannot be confirmed. Germline assignment: CDR1 SGHAT and CDR2 FQNNGV. This CDR3 has 19 residues. The CDR3 sequence is CASSLPMSASGGPYNEQFF.

CDR3 region: CASSFTAGFNYEQYF. The rearrangement uses TRBV5-6 and TRBJ2-7; TCRdb picks TRBD2, but there is no DNA to check that call. There are 15 residues in the CDR3. CDR1 SGHDT and CDR2 YYEEEE come from the germline V gene.

The genes are TRBV29-1 and TRBJ2-6; TCRdb's D call of TRBD1 is untestable without DNA. The V gene's germline CDR1 is SQVTM and CDR2 ANQGSEA. The CDR3 totals 15 residues. The CDR3 sequence: CSVTGTGDGANVLTF.

The chain is built from TRBV7-9 and TRBJ1-1. Per the germline V gene, CDR1 is SEHNR and CDR2 is FQNEAQ (reference sequence). The CDR3 length is 15 residues. The CDR3 protein is CASSLSGRANTEAFF.

The chain couples TRBV18 to TRBJ2-5; TCRdb's D call, TRBD1, is unchecked because there is no DNA. The CDR3 is made up of 17 amino acids. Germline V gene lookup returns CDR1 KGHSH and CDR2 LQKENI. The CDR3 sequence: CASQGQGGPVREETQYF.

The rearrangement joins TRBV7-8 to TRBJ2-3; TCRdb's D call of TRBD1 is untestable without DNA. This CDR3 is 15 amino acids long. Germline V gene data show CDR1 as SGHVS and CDR2 as FQNEAQ. The CDR3 loop is CASRPGAGYTDTQYF. Based on the CDR3 plus reference TRBV7-8 and TRBJ2-3, the full variable domain is GAGVSQSPRYKVAKRGQDVALRCDPISGHVSLFWYQQALGQGPEFLTYFQNEAQLDKSGLPSDRFFAERPEGSVSTLKIQRTQQEDSAVYLCASRPGAGYTDTQYFGPGTRLTVL.

The chain combines TRBV7-9 with TRBJ1-1; TCRdb's D call of TRBD1 is untestable without DNA. Germline V CDR1 and CDR2: SEHNR, FQNEAQ (reference sequence). This CDR3 is built from 12 residues. CDR3 sequence reads: CASSPPGIPAFF.

The V call is TRBV7-8, the J call TRBJ2-2; TCRdb's D gene call, TRBD1, goes unchecked for lack of DNA. Germline V gene sequence: CDR1 SGHVS, CDR2 FQNEAQ. This CDR3 is 15 amino acids long. The CDR3 loop is CASSLGRGGTGELFF. The whole variable domain, filled in from reference TRBV7-8 and TRBJ2-2, reads GAGVSQSPRYKVAKRGQDVALRCDPISGHVSLFWYQQALGQGPEFLTYFQNEAQLDKSGLPSDRFFAERPEGSVSTLKIQRTQQEDSAVYLCASSLGRGGTGELFFGEGSRLTVL.

This chain links TRBV24-1 with TRBJ2-6; the TRBD1 assignment by TCRdb is unverifiable without DNA. Germline V CDR1 and CDR2: KGHDR, SFDVKD. This CDR3 contains 18 residues. The CDR3 sequence: CATSQGTGGITGANVLTF.

The chain employs TRBV6-5 and TRBJ2-7; TCRdb indicates TRBD1, and absent DNA this call remains unverified. Looked up from germline, CDR1 is MNHEY and CDR2 is SVGAGI. The CDR3 covers 14 residues. CDR3 loop: CASSYPTGVGEQYF.

The V gene is TRBV9, the J gene TRBJ2-1; the D gene TCRdb calls, TRBD2, cannot be checked with no DNA. The CDR3 loop spans 14 amino acids. Per the germline V gene, CDR1 is SGDLS and CDR2 is YYNGEE. The CDR3 loop is CASSTGLAGSEQFF.

The rearrangement links TRBV5-1 to TRBJ2-7; TCRdb's assignment of TRBD1 cannot be checked, as there is no DNA. The CDR3 sequence is 14 residues long. Germline-derived CDR1 and CDR2 are SGHRS and YFSETQ. The CDR3: CASSPTGVGYEQYF. The full variable domain, rest sourced from reference TRBV5-1 and TRBJ2-7, is KAGVTQTPRYLIKTRGQQVTLSCSPISGHRSVSWYQQTPGQGLQFLFEYFSETQRNKGNFPGRFSGRQFSNSRSEMNVSTLELGDSALYLCASSPTGVGYEQYFGPGTRLTVT.

This chain joins TRBV28 and TRBJ2-7; there is no DNA to check the TCRdb D call of TRBD1. The CDR3 totals 13 residues. Germline values: CDR1 MDHEN, CDR2 SYDVKM. CDR3 amino acids: CASSAPGSYEQYF.

The V gene is TRBV7-9, the J gene TRBJ2-7; TCRdb reports TRBD1, a call that lacks DNA to check it against. The CDR3 runs 16 residues. The V gene's germline CDR1 is SEHNR and CDR2 FQNEAQ (reference sequence). The CDR3 here is CASSPGGDFLGGEQYF.

The chain has TRBV6-1 and TRBJ2-7; there is no DNA to check the TCRdb D call of TRBD2. Germline V CDR1 and CDR2: MNHNS, SASEGT. The CDR3 has 15 amino acids. Here the CDR3 reads CASSRTSGNSYEQYF.

J is TRBJ2-7 and V is TRBV4-3; the D call from TCRdb, TRBD1, cannot be confirmed without DNA. Germline lookup yields CDR1 LGHNA and CDR2 YSLEER. The CDR3 spans 15 residues. The CDR3 is CASSQDDRGTYEQYF.

This chain uses TRBV28 with TRBJ1-5; TCRdb lists TRBD1, though no DNA is available to test this call. CDR1 MDHEN and CDR2 SYDVKM come from the germline V gene. The CDR3 loop spans 16 amino acids. CDR3: CASSLGADRSNQPQHF.